This entry is about one TCR beta chain. Symptom resolution, clearance, or two negative PCRs marked the recovered donors of Cohort 3. The CDR3 spans 14 residues. CDR1 and CDR2 from the germline V gene are MGHRA and YSYEKL. V lost 5 bases to trimming and J lost 8 bases, with 19 bases between them. These data originate in a study of blood T cell repertoires in COVID-19. Study-wide background: Sources were T cells, B-cell-depleted T cells, or PBMCs; the material itself was cDNA or gDNA.

The method was immunoSEQ multiplex PCR; TCRdb's version includes in-frame clones alone and lacks a portion of them. This table has around 300,000 clones, around 86% appearing once. The sequenced sample was PBMCs or T cells enriched from blood (not recorded which). The chain employs TRBV4-1 and TRBJ2-7; weak D call: TRBD1 (6 bases). The sequence derives from a woman aged 18-35 years who had recovered from COVID-19. The CDR3 bases are TGCGCCAGCAGCGCCGGGACACCGCTTTTCCAGCAGTACTTC. Encoded protein: CASSAGTPLFQQYF.